Listed below are T cell receptor beta chains from one sample, sequenced in a study of T cells in Graves' hyperthyroidism and ophthalmopathy. TCRdb re-called the multiplex PCR reads through MiXCR, storing one row per CDR3 protein. In the table there are some 500,000 distinct CDR3 sequences, around 16% of which are singletons. The sample comprised blood. Receptors originate from a woman aged 30 to 39 with Graves' ophthalmopathy. Both conserved end residues are part of each CDR3. The D gene is left open where the match is weak. Only part of the rows carry a size: once, few, many, or a class if the clone is expanded.

v_call: TRBV6-5
d_call: TRBD1
clone_size: NA
j_call: TRBJ2-7
cdr3_aa: CASSYRQGPTYEQYF
cdr3_nt: TGTGCCAGCAGTTACCGACAGGGACCTACCTACGAGCAGTACTTC

v_call: TRBV12-3/TRBV12-4
d_call: NA
clone_size: many
j_call: TRBJ1-2
cdr3_aa: CASSRGEVPGQGYTF
cdr3_nt: TGTGCCAGCAGTCGAGGAGAAGTCCCAGGGCAGGGCTACACCTTC

v_call: TRBV5-1
d_call: NA
clone_size: NA
j_call: TRBJ2-5
cdr3_aa: CVSSSGGWGETQYF
cdr3_nt: TGCGTCAGCAGCTCTGGGGGCTGGGGGGAGACCCAGTACTTC

v_call: TRBV6-1
d_call: NA
clone_size: few
j_call: TRBJ2-4
cdr3_aa: CASRDTDLAKNIQYF
cdr3_nt: TGTGCCAGCAGGGATACAGATTTAGCCAAAAACATTCAGTACTTC

v_call: TRBV28
d_call: NA
clone_size: many
j_call: TRBJ2-1
cdr3_aa: CASRASEQFF
cdr3_nt: TGTGCCAGCAGGGCCAGCGAGCAGTTCTTC

v_call: TRBV4-3
d_call: NA
clone_size: few
j_call: TRBJ1-1
cdr3_aa: CASSQEIGRDTEAFF
cdr3_nt: TGCGCCAGCAGCCAAGAAATCGGGAGGGACACTGAAGCTTTCTTT

v_call: TRBV10-3
d_call: NA
clone_size: many
j_call: TRBJ1-1
cdr3_aa: CAISEQGQWTEAFF
cdr3_nt: TGTGCCATCAGTGAACAGGGCCAGTGGACTGAAGCTTTCTTT

v_call: TRBV7-9
d_call: TRBD1
clone_size: NA
j_call: TRBJ1-1
cdr3_aa: CASSTKGQGAAEAFF
cdr3_nt: TGTGCCAGCAGCACCAAGGGACAGGGGGCGGCTGAAGCTTTCTTT

v_call: TRBV6-1
d_call: NA
clone_size: few
j_call: TRBJ2-7
cdr3_aa: CASSYCPRQGLYEQYF
cdr3_nt: TGTGCCAGCAGTTATTGTCCCCGACAGGGACTATACGAGCAGTACTTC

v_call: TRBV6-1
d_call: NA
clone_size: many
j_call: TRBJ2-3
cdr3_aa: CASSEAHRITDTQYF
cdr3_nt: TGTGCCAGCAGCGAAGCTCACAGAATCACAGATACGCAGTATTTT

v_call: TRBV12-3/TRBV12-4
d_call: NA
clone_size: many
j_call: TRBJ2-1
cdr3_aa: CASTPVGGAGNEQFF
cdr3_nt: TGTGCCAGCACTCCAGTAGGGGGCGCGGGGAATGAGCAGTTCTTC

v_call: TRBV28
d_call: TRBD1
clone_size: NA
j_call: TRBJ1-4
cdr3_aa: CASSPMGQGGEKLFF
cdr3_nt: TGTGCCAGCAGTCCCATGGGACAGGGAGGTGAAAAACTGTTTTTT

v_call: TRBV29-1
d_call: TRBD2
clone_size: few
j_call: TRBJ2-3
cdr3_aa: CSVTSGTDTQYF
cdr3_nt: TGCAGCGTAACTAGCGGCACAGATACGCAGTATTTT

v_call: TRBV15
d_call: NA
clone_size: few
j_call: TRBJ1-1
cdr3_aa: CATSRDHKGGTEAFF
cdr3_nt: TGTGCCACCAGCAGAGATCATAAAGGGGGCACTGAAGCTTTCTTT

v_call: TRBV18
d_call: NA
clone_size: many
j_call: TRBJ1-5
cdr3_aa: CASSPSQGDQPQHF
cdr3_nt: TGTGCCAGCTCACCATCTCAGGGAGATCAGCCCCAGCATTTT

v_call: TRBV12-3/TRBV12-4
d_call: NA
clone_size: many
j_call: TRBJ2-1
cdr3_aa: CASIPFEGLIEQFF
cdr3_nt: TGTGCCAGCATCCCGTTCGAGGGACTCATTGAGCAGTTCTTC

v_call: TRBV27
d_call: TRBD1
clone_size: many
j_call: TRBJ1-2
cdr3_aa: CASSTKSHRGNYGYTF
cdr3_nt: TGTGCCAGCAGTACAAAATCACACAGGGGGAACTATGGCTACACCTTC

v_call: TRBV2
d_call: TRBD2
clone_size: many
j_call: TRBJ2-1
cdr3_aa: CASSETDIRTSGSSEQFF
cdr3_nt: TGTGCCAGCAGTGAAACGGATATCCGGACTAGCGGGAGTAGCGAGCAGTTCTTC

v_call: TRBV28
d_call: NA
clone_size: many
j_call: TRBJ2-7
cdr3_aa: CASSRRSYEQYF
cdr3_nt: TGTGCCAGCAGCCGACGCTCCTACGAGCAGTACTTC

v_call: TRBV7-2
d_call: TRBD1
clone_size: many
j_call: TRBJ2-7
cdr3_aa: CASSRTGDGQAEQYF
cdr3_nt: TGTGCCAGCAGCCGGACAGGGGACGGTCAGGCCGAGCAGTACTTC

v_call: TRBV29-1
d_call: NA
clone_size: few
j_call: TRBJ2-1
cdr3_aa: CSVVRLITHNEQFF
cdr3_nt: TGCAGCGTTGTAAGGCTGATTACCCACAATGAGCAGTTCTTC

v_call: TRBV29-1
d_call: NA
clone_size: NA
j_call: TRBJ2-5
cdr3_aa: CSVENVETQYF
cdr3_nt: TGCAGCGTTGAAAATGTTGAGACCCAGTACTTC

v_call: TRBV5-8
d_call: TRBD1
clone_size: NA
j_call: TRBJ1-2
cdr3_aa: CASSLDTGADYGYTF
cdr3_nt: TGTGCCAGCAGCTTGGATACAGGGGCTGACTATGGCTACACCTTC

v_call: TRBV13
d_call: TRBD1
clone_size: few
j_call: TRBJ1-6
cdr3_aa: CASSLGDREDSPLHF
cdr3_nt: TGTGCCAGCAGCTTGGGGGACAGGGAGGATTCACCCCTCCACTTT

v_call: TRBV7-9
d_call: NA
clone_size: many
j_call: TRBJ2-7
cdr3_aa: CASSVWSGEQYF
cdr3_nt: TGTGCCAGCAGCGTTTGGTCGGGGGAGCAGTACTTC

v_call: TRBV6-2/TRBV6-3
d_call: TRBD1
clone_size: few
j_call: TRBJ2-7
cdr3_aa: CASRRSPRDRGFHEQYF
cdr3_nt: TGTGCCAGCAGGCGCTCCCCACGGGACAGGGGATTTCACGAGCAGTACTTC